A single sample gave rise to the 21 T cell receptor beta chains below, sequenced in a study of low-dose radiotherapy and immunotherapy resistance in tumors. With TRAV- and TRBV-specific primers, first-strand cDNA was made, covering the alpha and beta chains. The authors ran 20 PCR cycles to amplify TCRs with a constant-region primer and V-primer adapter. TCRdb analysed the reads with MiXCR anew, one entry per CDR3 protein. The sample records approximately 7,300 distinct CDR3 sequences, 65% to 90% being singletons. These receptors came from a human donor with advanced metastatic prostate, ovarian, gallbladder or colorectal cancer (not recorded which). This table probably holds off-target reads from a library built for another chain.

The chain joins TRBV29-1 to TRBJ1-1; 8 bases are shared with TRBD1. Germline assignment: CDR1 SQVTM and CDR2 ANQGSEA. Trimming at V came to 6 bases and at J to 1 base, leaving 7 bases not matched to a gene. The CDR3 sequence is 14 residues long. CDR3 protein: CSVSPTGANTEAFF. The DNA of the CDR3 is TGCAGCGTGAGTCCGACAGGGGCGAACACTGAAGCTTTCTTT.

This chain connects TRBV2 to TRBJ1-6; D unresolved. The V end lost 8 bases, the J end lost 10 bases, and 18 bases lay between the germline ends. The CDR3 extends over 14 amino acids. In germline, CDR1 is SNHLY, CDR2 FYNNEI. This CDR3 is CASRPLTVTSPLHF. The CDR3 DNA sequence: TGTGCCAGCCGCCCACTTACGGTCACATCACCCCTCCACTTT.

The chain uses TRBV5-4 and TRBJ1-4; D call uncertain. Trimming left V 0 bases short and J 8 bases short, with 11 bases between. This CDR3 region has 14 residues. CDR1 is SGHNT and CDR2 is YYREEE in the germline V gene (reference sequence). In DNA form, the CDR3 reads TGTGCCAGCAGCTTGGGCACGTCCTCCGAAAAACTGTTTTTT. Encoded protein: CASSLGTSSEKLFF. Together with reference TRBV5-4 and TRBJ1-4, the CDR3 gives the full variable domain: ETGVTQSPTHLIKTRGQQVTLRCSSQSGHNTVSWYQQALGQGPQFIFQYYREEENGRGNFPPRFSGLQFPNYSSELNVNALELDDSALYLCASSLGTSSEKLFFGSGTQLSVL.

This sequence joins TRBV3-1 and TRBJ1-1; D not certain. The CDR3 is 16 residues long. Trimming removed 2 bases at V and 2 bases at J, with 15 bases between. Per the germline V gene, CDR1 is LGHDT and CDR2 is YNNKEL (reference sequence). The CDR3 sequence: CASSQPGVVDNTEAFF. In DNA, the CDR3 is TGTGCCAGCAGCCAACCCGGCGTTGTCGACAACACTGAAGCTTTCTTT.

V gene TRBV30 combines with J gene TRBJ1-6; 7 bases agree with TRBD1. CDR3 length: 14 residues. The junction had 6 bases not matched to a gene; V was cut back by 2 bases and J by 8 bases. CDR1 and CDR2 from the germline V gene are GTSNPN and SVGIG (reference sequence). DNA for the CDR3: TGTGCCTGGAGTTCCAGGGGGGGAGATTCACCCCTCCACTTT. As protein: CAWSSRGGDSPLHF.

Only a few counts were recorded for this clonotype. This chain links TRBV3-1 with TRBJ2-1; D not certain. The CDR3 contains 14 residues. Trimming cost V 4 bases and J 0 bases, with 7 bases left between them. Germline CDR1 and CDR2: LGHDT and YNNKEL (reference sequence). CDR3 amino acids: CASSPGGSYNEQFF. CDR3 in DNA: TGTGCCAGCAGCCCGGGCGGCTCCTACAATGAGCAGTTCTTC.

This chain joins TRBV5-1 and TRBJ2-1, with 8 bases matching TRBD1. The germline V gene encodes CDR1 SGHRS and CDR2 YFSETQ. The CDR3 spans 16 residues. The ends lost 5 bases at V and 6 bases at J; junction bases unmatched: 13. The CDR3 loop is CASRLGTGSPVNEQFF. The CDR3 nucleotides read TGCGCCAGCAGACTGGGGACAGGTTCCCCAGTCAATGAGCAGTTCTTC.

V gene TRBV11-2 combines with J gene TRBJ1-2; no reliable D call. The germline V and J ends were trimmed by 3 bases and 2 bases, with 13 bases remaining between them. The length of the CDR3 is 15 residues. Germline values: CDR1 SGHAT, CDR2 FQNNGV. The CDR3 spells CASSLRGGGNYGYTF. For the CDR3, the DNA is TGTGCCAGCAGCTTGCGGGGAGGAGGGAACTATGGCTACACCTTC.

This rearrangement joins TRBV11-2 to TRBJ2-1, with D maybe TRBD2 (6 bases). This CDR3 is built from 15 residues. Germline V gene sequence: CDR1 SGHAT, CDR2 FQNNGV. V lost 3 bases to trimming and J lost 5 bases, with 14 bases between them. Here the CDR3 DNA reads TGTGCCAGCAGCTTTACCACCGGGAGTGACAATGAGCAGTTCTTC. It encodes CASSFTTGSDNEQFF.

CDR3 bases: TGTGCCAGCAGTACCGGACAGGGGGTTCGCTACACCTTC. Translation gives CASSTGQGVRYTF. This chain links TRBV6-1 with TRBJ1-2; TRBD1 matches 10 bases. The CDR3 sequence is 13 residues long. Germline lookup yields CDR1 MNHNS and CDR2 SASEGT. After removal of 5 bases from V and 9 bases from J, the junction contained 6 bases not matched to a gene.

The V call is TRBV5-6, the J call TRBJ2-1; 7 bases line up with TRBD2. The CDR3 runs 14 residues. Germline V gene sequence: CDR1 SGHDT, CDR2 YYEEEE. The ends lost 4 bases at V and 6 bases at J; junction bases unmatched: 7. CDR3 amino acids: CASSAAGGGNEQFF. Here the CDR3 DNA reads TGTGCCAGCAGCGCGGCCGGCGGGGGCAATGAGCAGTTCTTC. Full variable domain (outside the CDR3, taken from reference TRBV5-6 and TRBJ2-1): DAGVTQSPTHLIKTRGQQVTLRCSPKSGHDTVSWYQQALGQGPQFIFQYYEEEERQRGNFPDRFSGHQFPNYSSELNVNALLLGDSALYLCASSAAGGGNEQFFGPGTRLTVL.

This chain links TRBV5-1 with TRBJ1-2, with a weak D call TRBD1 (5 bases). Trimming stripped 4 bases from V and 4 bases from J, with 20 bases between. Germline CDR1 is SGHRS and CDR2 is YFSETQ. The CDR3 is 16 residues long. The CDR3 loop reads CASSPQEGPKTYGYTF. The CDR3 bases are TGCGCCAGCAGCCCCCAGGAGGGACCGAAGACCTATGGCTACACCTTC.

The chain couples TRBV6-5 to TRBJ2-6, with TRBD1 as a possible D gene (5 bases). The ends were cut back, 5 bases at V and 3 bases at J, with 8 bases in the middle. Per germline, CDR1 MNHEY and CDR2 SVGAGI. This CDR3 is 14 amino acids long. In nucleotides, the CDR3 is TGTGCCAGCAGTGTAGGGGTTGGGGCCAACGTCCTGACTTTC. It translates to CASSVGVGANVLTF.

The chain recombines TRBV5-1 with TRBJ2-2; the D gene is possibly TRBD1 (5 bases). V dropped 1 base and J dropped 4 bases, with 8 bases sitting between them. Per germline, CDR1 SGHRS and CDR2 YFSETQ. This CDR3 region has 14 residues. CDR3: CASSLQGATGELFF. Written as DNA, the CDR3 is TGCGCCAGCAGCTTGCAAGGGGCCACCGGGGAGCTGTTTTTT. The full variable domain, its missing parts supplied by reference TRBV5-1 and TRBJ2-2, is KAGVTQTPRYLIKTRGQQVTLSCSPISGHRSVSWYQQTPGQGLQFLFEYFSETQRNKGNFPGRFSGRQFSNSRSEMNVSTLELGDSALYLCASSLQGATGELFFGEGSRLTVL.

The chain employs TRBV5-6 and TRBJ2-3; D might be TRBD2 (6 bases). The CDR3 spans 16 residues. CDR1 is SGHDT and CDR2 is YYEEEE in the germline V gene. Trimming shortened V by 4 bases and J by 2 bases, and 17 bases separated the two germline ends. The CDR3 region is CASSPWDLRNTDTQYF. Written as DNA, the CDR3 is TGTGCCAGCAGCCCCTGGGACTTACGCAACACAGATACGCAGTATTTT.

The chain couples TRBV11-2 to TRBJ2-5, with D perhaps matching TRBD1 (6 bases). V lost 5 bases, J lost 2 bases, and 15 bases lay in between. The CDR3 is made up of 15 amino acids. CDR1 and CDR2 (germline): SGHAT, FQNNGV. The CDR3, as DNA: TGTGCCAGCAGCAGAAACACAGGGCTTCAAGAGACCCAGTACTTC. It encodes CASSRNTGLQETQYF.

The chain carries TRBV3-1 and TRBJ2-2; D gene unclear. Germline lookup yields CDR1 LGHDT and CDR2 YNNKEL (reference sequence). The ends were cut back, 4 bases at V and 4 bases at J, with 16 bases in the middle. The CDR3 totals 16 residues. The CDR3 DNA is TGTGCCAGCAGCCGGCCCGGGTCCACAGCCACCGGGGAGCTGTTTTTT. It translates to CASSRPGSTATGELFF.

This clonotype occurred a few times. This rearrangement joins TRBV4-2 to TRBJ2-7, with D maybe TRBD2 (6 bases). CDR3 length: 15 amino acids. Trimming took 0 bases from V and 5 from J, leaving 14 bases between them. Germline V gene lookup returns CDR1 LGHNA and CDR2 YNFKEQ. The CDR3 protein is CASSQEAGTYNEQYF. As DNA, the CDR3 is TGTGCCAGCAGCCAAGAGGCAGGGACTTACAACGAGCAGTACTTC.

V usage is TRBV7-9 and J usage is TRBJ1-5; D might be TRBD1 (5 bases). Trimming shortened V by 4 bases and J by 0 bases, and 10 bases separated the two germline ends. The CDR3 length is 15 residues. The germline gives CDR1 SEHNR, CDR2 FQNEAQ (reference sequence). In DNA, the CDR3 is TGTGCCAGCAGCTCCCGGGGGAATAGCAATCAGCCCCAGCATTTT. Translating gives CASSSRGNSNQPQHF. The full variable domain, completed using reference TRBV7-9 and TRBJ1-5, is DTGVSQNPRHKITKRGQNVTFRCDPISEHNRLYWYRQTLGQGPEFLTYFQNEAQLEKSRLLSDRFSAERPKGSFSTLEIQRTEQGDSAMYLCASSSRGNSNQPQHFGDGTRLSIL.

The DNA of the CDR3 is TGTGCCAGCCGGGGAAGGGGCAATCAGCCCCAGCATTTT. Translating it yields CASRGRGNQPQHF. The chain links TRBV6-6 to TRBJ1-5; D is uncertain. Germline V gene lookup returns CDR1 MNHNY and CDR2 SVGAGI (reference sequence). The CDR3 sequence is 13 residues long. V was trimmed by 8 bases and J by 2 bases, leaving 10 bases between them.

The table lists this clonotype with a few counts. J is TRBJ2-1 and V is TRBV5-6; D may be TRBD2 (7 bases). CDR3 length: 17 amino acids. Germline CDR1 SGHDT, CDR2 YYEEEE. Between the trimmed V and J ends, which lost 6 bases and 5 bases, there was a span of 24 bases. The CDR3 region is CASTFPRGAWGHNEQFF. The DNA of the CDR3 is TGTGCCAGCACTTTTCCTCGGGGGGCCTGGGGACACAATGAGCAGTTCTTC.